This T cell receptor beta chain was identified in a study of beta chain features in type 1 diabetes (dated by TCRdb to 2016 to 2019). Concerning the study at large: Mean age, gender distribution, total cell number and subset yield were not different between patients and healthy donors. In the study, recently diagnosed type 1 diabetes patients and matched healthy donors were compared on the TCRB repertoires of their sorted circulating CD4+ T cell subsets. Across all samples, fewer than 110,000,000 sorted cells were examined, and cell number per subset correlated strongly with RNA yield. Naive and central memory subsets were obtained from all 30 or so donors, but regulatory and stem cell-like memory subsets were isolated from only 8 patients and about 8 healthy donors. The study at large found these results: Type 1 diabetes patients showed a moderate but significant shortening of TCRB CDR3 length in all four CD4+ subsets. Naive, central memory and regulatory TCRB repertoires appeared to be more alike among patients than among healthy donors. Fewer insertions and more nucleotide deletions at VDJ recombination sites were observed in patients with type 1 diabetes, implying thymic rearrangement abnormalities. Shorter templates might be favored by PCR, yet because patient and control samples were amplified and corrected together, any such skew would affect both groups equally. Sequencing cDNA rather than genomic DNA could over-represent highly expressing activated cells, although activation and CD3 levels did not differ between groups. Because small numbers of individuals were included in the HLA sub-analyses, any influence of HLA type on TCRB rearrangement was left unresolved.

This clone was found a few times. Its antigen is not yet known. Base-call qualities are not available, and no considerably larger clone is one nucleotide away. The entire amount of isolated RNA was reverse transcribed using the High Capacity cDNA Reverse Transcription Kit, so the sequenced TCRB transcripts were expressed ones. Deep immunoSEQ sequencing was performed on naive, central memory and regulatory T cell samples, with an average of roughly 3.6 million total reads per sample. Sorted cells were lysed in RLT buffer and RNA was extracted with DNase-treated RNeasy Micro or Mini kits, depending on cell number. To prevent cross-contamination, each cell subset was processed individually, whereas patient and healthy donor samples were processed jointly. TCRB sequences were amplified from cDNA with the immunoSEQ multiplex PCR, producing 87-bp fragments spanning the CDR3 region. Amplicons were sequenced on the Illumina HiSeq platform. Concerning the study's data processing: Synthetic template baselines were used to correct PCR bias computationally, reads within Hamming distance 2 were collapsed together, and singletons that could not be merged were discarded. By aligning reads against IMGT, V, D and J genes, CDR3 length, and insertions or deletions at six rearrangement sites were assigned. Within each subset, clonotype counts were normalized to sorted cell number, after which true diversity and Gini coefficients were computed with the tcR R package. Repertoire sharing was quantified using the overlap coefficient calculated on TCRB nucleotide sequences. Out-of-frame TCRB sequences from naive cells were analyzed to stand in for the pre-selection repertoire. TCRdb limited this immuneACCESS table to in-frame rearrangements with V and J called. A share of clones is missing; checked studies link under half to unresolved V genes, and the rest is unexplained. The DNA gave D and trimming, while V, J and clone size come from that table. The sample yields about 620,000 clones; 15% were counted once. Under 0.095% of the sample lies in the top ten.

The CDR3 sequence holds 16 residues, the cysteine and phenylalanine included. Only CDR3 DNA is held: 48 bases, read in frame from base 1. CDR1 ENHRY and CDR2 SYGVKD were looked up in the germline V gene. Here V drops 0 bases and J drops 1 base, and the junction holds 3 bases not matched to any gene. From each donor, a single peripheral blood sample of about 100 mL on average was drawn into heparinised tubes. Using a panel that included CD45RO, CCR7, CD25, CD127, CD95 and CD27, naive, central memory, regulatory and stem cell-like memory CD4+ T cells were sorted on a BD FACSAria II. Purity was above 98% for every sorted population. PBMCs were separated immediately by Lymphoprep density gradient centrifugation and were stained directly, without being cultured. Samples were stained and sorted in pairs, with one healthy donor and one patient per experiment, so that batch effects were minimized.

Recombination joined TRBV10-3 with TRBJ1-5, and TRBD1 aligns with 7 junction nucleotides. What was sequenced was naive CD4+ T cells from blood. In light of the paper, this sample's cell subset or site label describes: true naive CD4+ T cells. The TCR comes from a man between 18 and 35 years old in good health. The CDR3 loop reads CAISESRGDSNQPQHF. The base sequence is TGTGCCATCAGTGAGTCCAGGGGGGACAGCAATCAGCCCCAGCATTTT.